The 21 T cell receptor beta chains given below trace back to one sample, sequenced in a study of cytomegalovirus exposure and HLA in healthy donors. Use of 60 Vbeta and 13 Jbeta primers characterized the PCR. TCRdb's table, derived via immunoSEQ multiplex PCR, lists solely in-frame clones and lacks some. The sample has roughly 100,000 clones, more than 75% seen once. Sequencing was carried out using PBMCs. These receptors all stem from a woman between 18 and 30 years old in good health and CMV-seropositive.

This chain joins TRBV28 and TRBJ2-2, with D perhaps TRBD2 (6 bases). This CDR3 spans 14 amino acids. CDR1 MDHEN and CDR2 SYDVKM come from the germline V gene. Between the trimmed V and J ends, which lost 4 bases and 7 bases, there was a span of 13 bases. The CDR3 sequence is CASSSLGSGGELFF. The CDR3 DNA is TGTGCCAGCAGTTCCCTCGGGAGTGGCGGGGAGCTGTTTTTT. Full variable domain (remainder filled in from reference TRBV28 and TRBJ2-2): DVKVTQSSRYLVKRTGEKVFLECVQDMDHENMFWYRQDPGLGLRLIYFSYDVKMKEKGDIPEGYSVSREKKERFSLILESASTNQTSMYLCASSSLGSGGELFFGEGSRLTVL.

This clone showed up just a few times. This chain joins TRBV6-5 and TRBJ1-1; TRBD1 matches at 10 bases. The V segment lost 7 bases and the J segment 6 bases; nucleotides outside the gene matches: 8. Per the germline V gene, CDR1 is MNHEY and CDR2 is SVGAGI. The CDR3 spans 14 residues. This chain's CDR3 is CASKRQGAQAEAFF. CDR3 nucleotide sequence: TGTGCCAGCAAGAGACAGGGGGCTCAGGCTGAAGCTTTCTTT.

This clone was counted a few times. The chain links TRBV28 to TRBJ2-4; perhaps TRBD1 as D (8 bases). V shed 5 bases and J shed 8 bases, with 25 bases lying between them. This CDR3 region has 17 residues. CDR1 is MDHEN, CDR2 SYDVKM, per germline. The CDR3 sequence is CASSPTRTGRGSHIQYF. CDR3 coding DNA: TGTGCCAGCAGTCCCACCCGGACAGGGAGGGGTAGTCACATTCAGTACTTC. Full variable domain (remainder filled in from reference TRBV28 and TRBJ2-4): DVKVTQSSRYLVKRTGEKVFLECVQDMDHENMFWYRQDPGLGLRLIYFSYDVKMKEKGDIPEGYSVSREKKERFSLILESASTNQTSMYLCASSPTRTGRGSHIQYFGAGTRLSVL.

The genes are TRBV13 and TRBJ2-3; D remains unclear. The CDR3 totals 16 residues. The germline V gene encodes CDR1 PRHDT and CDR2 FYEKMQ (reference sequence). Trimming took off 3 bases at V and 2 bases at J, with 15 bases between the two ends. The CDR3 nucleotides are TGTGCCAGCAGCTTTAAAATCAAGTCTAACACAGATACGCAGTATTTT. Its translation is CASSFKIKSNTDTQYF.

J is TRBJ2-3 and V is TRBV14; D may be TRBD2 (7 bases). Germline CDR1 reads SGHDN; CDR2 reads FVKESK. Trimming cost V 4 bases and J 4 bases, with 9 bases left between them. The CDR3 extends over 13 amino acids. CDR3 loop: CASSLGGPDTQYF. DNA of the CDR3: TGTGCCAGCAGCCTCGGGGGGCCAGATACGCAGTATTTT.

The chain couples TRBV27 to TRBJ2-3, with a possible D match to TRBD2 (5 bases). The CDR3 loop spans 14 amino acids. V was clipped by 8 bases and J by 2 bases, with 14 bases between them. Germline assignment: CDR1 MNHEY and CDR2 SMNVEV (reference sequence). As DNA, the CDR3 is TGTGCCAGCCGCAGGACTCCTGCCACAGATACGCAGTATTTT. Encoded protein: CASRRTPATDTQYF.

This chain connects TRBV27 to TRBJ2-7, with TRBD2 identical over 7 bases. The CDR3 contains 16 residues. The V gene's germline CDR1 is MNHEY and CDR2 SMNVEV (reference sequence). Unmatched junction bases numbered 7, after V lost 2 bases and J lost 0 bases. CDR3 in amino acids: CASSLGGGRASYEQYF. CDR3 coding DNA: TGTGCCAGCAGTTTAGGAGGCGGGAGAGCCTCCTACGAGCAGTACTTC.

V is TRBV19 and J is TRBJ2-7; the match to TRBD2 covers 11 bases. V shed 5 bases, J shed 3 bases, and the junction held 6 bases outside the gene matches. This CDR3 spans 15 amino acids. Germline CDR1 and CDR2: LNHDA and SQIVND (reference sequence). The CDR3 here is CASSHTGTSGYEQYF. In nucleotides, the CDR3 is TGTGCCAGTAGTCATACCGGGACTAGCGGCTACGAGCAGTACTTC.

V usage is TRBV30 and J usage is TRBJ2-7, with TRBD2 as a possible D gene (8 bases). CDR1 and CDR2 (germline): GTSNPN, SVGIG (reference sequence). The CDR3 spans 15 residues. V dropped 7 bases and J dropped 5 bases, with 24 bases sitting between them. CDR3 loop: CALKTGTRARHEQYF. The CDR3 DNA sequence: TGTGCCTTGAAGACAGGGACTAGGGCACGACACGAGCAGTACTTC.

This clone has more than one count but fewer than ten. CDR3 amino acids: CAISWGGSSYEQYF. DNA for the CDR3: TGTGCCATCTCCTGGGGGGGATCCTCCTACGAGCAGTACTTC. The chain joins TRBV10-3 to TRBJ2-7, with 7 positions matching TRBD2. J gave up 0 bases and V 8 bases, and 7 bases lay outside the gene matches. The CDR3 runs 14 residues. Germline CDR1 and CDR2: ENHRY and SYGVKD.

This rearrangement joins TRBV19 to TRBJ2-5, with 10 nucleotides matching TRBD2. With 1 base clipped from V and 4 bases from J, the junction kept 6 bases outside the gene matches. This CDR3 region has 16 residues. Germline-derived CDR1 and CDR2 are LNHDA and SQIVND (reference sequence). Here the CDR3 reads CASSIGGLAGAETQYF. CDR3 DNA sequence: TGTGCCAGTAGTATAGGGGGGCTAGCGGGAGCAGAGACCCAGTACTTC.

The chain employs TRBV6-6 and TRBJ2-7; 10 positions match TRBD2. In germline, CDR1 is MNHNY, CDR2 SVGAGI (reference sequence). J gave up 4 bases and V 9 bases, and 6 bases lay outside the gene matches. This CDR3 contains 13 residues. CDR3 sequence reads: CASGLAVTYEQYF. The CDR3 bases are TGTGCCAGTGGACTAGCGGTGACGTACGAGCAGTACTTC.

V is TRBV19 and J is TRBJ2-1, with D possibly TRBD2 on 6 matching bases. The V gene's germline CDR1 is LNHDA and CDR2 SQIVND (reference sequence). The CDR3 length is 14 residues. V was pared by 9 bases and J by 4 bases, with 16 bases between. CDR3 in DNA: TGTGCCAGCAGGAGGGGCAGAACGTACAATGAGCAGTTCTTC. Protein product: CASRRGRTYNEQFF.

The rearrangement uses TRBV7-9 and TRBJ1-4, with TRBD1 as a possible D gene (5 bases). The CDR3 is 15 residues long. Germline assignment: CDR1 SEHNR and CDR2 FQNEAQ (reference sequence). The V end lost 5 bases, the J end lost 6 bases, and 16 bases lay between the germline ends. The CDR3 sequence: CASSASGGGDEKLFF. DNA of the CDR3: TGTGCCAGCAGCGCCTCGGGGGGAGGCGATGAAAAACTGTTTTTT.

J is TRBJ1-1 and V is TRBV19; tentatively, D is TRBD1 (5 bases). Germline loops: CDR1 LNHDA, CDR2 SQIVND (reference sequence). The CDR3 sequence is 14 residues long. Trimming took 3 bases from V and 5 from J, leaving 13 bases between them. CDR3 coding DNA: TGTGCCAGTAGTATGCGTCCCCGGGGGACTGAAGCTTTCTTT. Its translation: CASSMRPRGTEAFF.

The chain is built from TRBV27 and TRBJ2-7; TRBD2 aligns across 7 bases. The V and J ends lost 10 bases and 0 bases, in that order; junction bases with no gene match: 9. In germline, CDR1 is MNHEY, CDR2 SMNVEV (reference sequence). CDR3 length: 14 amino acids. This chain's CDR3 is CATRRGGSSYEQYF. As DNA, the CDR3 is TGTGCCACCCGGCGGGGCGGGAGCTCCTACGAGCAGTACTTC.

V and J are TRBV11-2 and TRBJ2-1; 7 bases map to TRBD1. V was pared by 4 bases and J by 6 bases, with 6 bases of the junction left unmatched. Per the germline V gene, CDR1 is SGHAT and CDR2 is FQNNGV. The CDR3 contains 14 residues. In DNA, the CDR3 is TGTGCCAGCAGCTCAATAAGGGGGCTCAATGAGCAGTTCTTC. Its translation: CASSSIRGLNEQFF.

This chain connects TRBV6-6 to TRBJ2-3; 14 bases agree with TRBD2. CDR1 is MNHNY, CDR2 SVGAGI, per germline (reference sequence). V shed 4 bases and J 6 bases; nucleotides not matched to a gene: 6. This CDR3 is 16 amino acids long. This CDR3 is CASSFRLAGGPDTQYF. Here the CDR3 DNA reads TGTGCCAGCAGTTTTCGACTAGCGGGGGGGCCGGATACGCAGTATTTT.

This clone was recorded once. This chain's CDR3 is CASSQSLTGGYGYTF. CDR3 DNA sequence: TGCGCCAGCAGCCAGTCCCTCACCGGGGGCTATGGCTACACCTTC. V usage is TRBV4-3 and J usage is TRBJ1-2; D might be TRBD1 (5 bases). This CDR3 is built from 15 residues. V lost 3 bases and J lost 4, with 15 bases in between. The germline gives CDR1 LGHNA, CDR2 YSLEER.

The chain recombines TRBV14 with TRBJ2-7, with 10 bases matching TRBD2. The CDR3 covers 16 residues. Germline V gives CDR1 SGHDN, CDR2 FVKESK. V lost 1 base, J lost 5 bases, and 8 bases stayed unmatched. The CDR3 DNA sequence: TGTGCCAGCAGCCAAGTTCGAGCGGGAGGGGACCACGAGCAGTACTTC. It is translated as CASSQVRAGGDHEQYF. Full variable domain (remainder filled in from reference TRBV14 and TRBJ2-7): EAGVTQFPSHSVIEKGQTVTLRCDPISGHDNLYWYRRVMGKEIKFLLHFVKESKQDESGMPNNRFLAERTGGTYSTLKVQPAELEDSGVYFCASSQVRAGGDHEQYFGPGTRLTVT.

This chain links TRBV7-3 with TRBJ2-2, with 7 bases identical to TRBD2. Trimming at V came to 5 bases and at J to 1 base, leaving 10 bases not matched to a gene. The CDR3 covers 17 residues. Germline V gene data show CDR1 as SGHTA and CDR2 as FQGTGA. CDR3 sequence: CASSPPRTSLNTGELFF. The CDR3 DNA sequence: TGTGCCAGCAGCCCCCCCAGGACTAGTCTGAACACCGGGGAGCTGTTTTTT.